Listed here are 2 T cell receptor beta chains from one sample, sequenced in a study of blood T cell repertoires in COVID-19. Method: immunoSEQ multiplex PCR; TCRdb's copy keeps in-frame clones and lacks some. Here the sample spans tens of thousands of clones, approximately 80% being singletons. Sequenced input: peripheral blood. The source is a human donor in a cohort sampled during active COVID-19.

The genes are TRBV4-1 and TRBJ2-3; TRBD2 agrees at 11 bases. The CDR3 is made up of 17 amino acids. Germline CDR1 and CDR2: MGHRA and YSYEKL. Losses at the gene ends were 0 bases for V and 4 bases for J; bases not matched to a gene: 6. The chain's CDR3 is CASSQDPIAGGSDTQYF. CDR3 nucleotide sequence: TGCGCCAGCAGCCAAGATCCCATAGCGGGGGGGTCAGATACGCAGTATTTT.

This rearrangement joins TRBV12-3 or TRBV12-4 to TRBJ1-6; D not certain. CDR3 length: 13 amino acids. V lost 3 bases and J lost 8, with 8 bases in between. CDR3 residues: CASSFALDSPLHF. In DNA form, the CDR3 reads TGTGCCAGCAGTTTCGCATTAGATTCACCCCTCCACTTT.